The 16 T cell receptor beta chains below were found in one sample sequenced in a study of cytomegalovirus exposure and HLA in healthy donors. The primer mix had 60 Vbeta and 13 Jbeta primers. Data came from immunoSEQ multiplex PCR; TCRdb stores just in-frame clones and leaves some out. The repertoire consists of roughly 150,000 clones, with around three quarters occurring once and the leading ten covering about 1.4%. Material for sequencing was PBMCs. These receptors originate from a man aged 35 to 55 in good health and CMV-seronegative.

The V call is TRBV11-2, the J call TRBJ1-2, with TRBD1 identical over 10 bases. This CDR3 region has 14 residues. Unmatched junction bases numbered 9, after V lost 6 bases and J lost 8 bases. The germline V gene has CDR1 SGHAT and CDR2 FQNNGV. CDR3 amino acids: CASSPDRGTGGYTF. The CDR3 DNA follows: TGTGCCAGCAGTCCGGACAGGGGGACTGGGGGCTACACCTTC.

V usage is TRBV7-9 and J usage is TRBJ1-1; no definite D call. The CDR3 extends over 16 amino acids. CDR1 and CDR2 (germline): SEHNR, FQNEAQ (reference sequence). Trimming removed 0 bases from V and 0 bases from J, with 11 bases in between. The CDR3 coding sequence is TGTGCCAGCAGCTTAGCGCTTGGGAGGGTGAACACTGAAGCTTTCTTT. Translating gives CASSLALGRVNTEAFF.

The chain links TRBV14 to TRBJ2-1; 8 bases align to TRBD2. V lost 2 bases, J lost 7 bases, and 7 bases stayed unmatched. Germline-derived CDR1 and CDR2 are SGHDN and FVKESK. The CDR3 extends over 15 amino acids. The CDR3 nucleotides read TGTGCCAGCAGCCAATTACGGGAGCGGGAGAATGAGCAGTTCTTC. Protein product: CASSQLRERENEQFF.

The V call is TRBV27, the J call TRBJ1-5, with a tentative D call TRBD1 (6 bases). The germline V gene has CDR1 MNHEY and CDR2 SMNVEV (reference sequence). Trimming removed 5 bases at V and 9 bases at J, with 11 bases between. The CDR3 extends over 12 amino acids. Here the CDR3 DNA reads TGTGCCAGCAGTCCTGTAGGGGGGCCCCAGCATTTT. Translation gives CASSPVGGPQHF.

This clone was observed a few times. The chain employs TRBV7-2 and TRBJ2-2, with D perhaps matching TRBD2 (6 bases). Looked up from germline, CDR1 is SGHTA and CDR2 is FQGNSA. CDR3 length: 15 amino acids. V was clipped by 5 bases and J by 0 bases, with 10 bases between them. CDR3 loop: CASSGSGTNTGELFF. The CDR3, as DNA: TGTGCCAGCAGCGGTAGCGGAACGAACACCGGGGAGCTGTTTTTT.

V and J are TRBV7-9 and TRBJ1-4; 7 bases line up with TRBD1. Germline lookup yields CDR1 SEHNR and CDR2 FQNEAQ (reference sequence). The length of the CDR3 is 15 residues. Trimming cost V 0 bases and J 7 bases; bases outside gene matches: 5. The DNA of the CDR3 is TGTGCCAGCAGCTTAGCTGAGACAGGGAGTGAAAAACTGTTTTTT. Translation gives CASSLAETGSEKLFF. Full variable domain (rest looked up from reference TRBV7-9 and TRBJ1-4): DTGVSQNPRHKITKRGQNVTFRCDPISEHNRLYWYRQTLGQGPEFLTYFQNEAQLEKSRLLSDRFSAERPKGSFSTLEIQRTEQGDSAMYLCASSLAETGSEKLFFGSGTQLSVL.

This sequence joins TRBV27 and TRBJ2-3; TRBD2 aligns across 14 bases. The CDR3 has 17 amino acids. V shed 4 bases and J 0 bases; nucleotides not matched to a gene: 3. Germline values: CDR1 MNHEY, CDR2 SMNVEV (reference sequence). The CDR3 loop reads CASSSTSGRVSTDTQYF. The DNA for the CDR3 is TGTGCCAGCAGTTCGACTAGCGGGAGGGTAAGCACAGATACGCAGTATTTT.

On this clone: Compared with germline, one end of the junction differs, possibly owing to a read error. DNA for the CDR3: TGTGCCAGCAGCACCGGACTAGCGGGCCTTGGAAACAGTCAGTACTTC. This translates into CASSTGLAGLGNSQYF. This chain links TRBV7-2 with TRBJ2-4; the match to TRBD2 covers 11 bases. The CDR3 is 16 residues long. CDR1 and CDR2 from the germline V gene are SGHTA and FQGNSA. Filled out from reference TRBV7-2 and TRBJ2-4, the complete variable domain reads GAGVSQSPSNKVTEKGKDVELRCDPISGHTALYWYRQSLGQGLEFLIYFQGNSAPDKSGLPSDRFSAERTGGSVSTLTIQRTQQEDSAVYLCASSTGLAGLGNSQYFGAGTRLSVL.

V is TRBV5-1 and J is TRBJ2-7; 11 nucleotides match TRBD2. CDR1 is SGHRS, CDR2 YFSETQ, per germline. This CDR3 has 17 residues. The V and J ends lost 0 bases and 7 bases, in that order; junction bases with no gene match: 12. This chain's CDR3 is CASSLEGLSGRAEEQYV. CDR3 in DNA: TGCGCCAGCAGCTTGGAAGGCCTTAGCGGGAGGGCCGAGGAGCAGTACGTC.

The genes are TRBV4-1 and TRBJ2-7, with a tentative D call TRBD2 (6 bases). This CDR3 region has 14 residues. Trimming left V 1 base short and J 2 bases short, with 9 bases between. Germline CDR1 MGHRA, CDR2 YSYEKL. The CDR3 loop is CASSQVEGTYEQYV. The DNA for the CDR3 is TGCGCCAGCAGCCAAGTGGAGGGTACCTACGAGCAGTACGTC.

V gene TRBV19 combines with J gene TRBJ2-7, with 9 bases identical to TRBD1. Germline V gene data show CDR1 as LNHDA and CDR2 as SQIVND (reference sequence). CDR3 length: 16 amino acids. The V and J ends lost 6 bases and 3 bases, in that order; junction bases with no gene match: 12. This CDR3 is CASRPSSGQGRYEQYF. For the CDR3, the DNA is TGTGCCAGTAGGCCTTCCTCGGGACAGGGCCGCTACGAGCAGTACTTC.

Notes on this clone: The sample carries other DNA sequences with the same CDR3. The genes are TRBV10-3 and TRBJ1-1; D call uncertain. Trimming pared 6 bases from V and 0 bases from J, leaving 5 bases between. This CDR3 comprises 12 residues. Germline CDR1 reads ENHRY; CDR2 reads SYGVKD. In DNA, the CDR3 is TGTGCCATCAGCCCAATGAACACTGAAGCTTTCTTT. Translating it yields CAISPMNTEAFF.

V usage is TRBV18 and J usage is TRBJ1-3; D ambiguous. CDR1 KGHSH and CDR2 LQKENI come from the germline V gene. CDR3 size: 15 residues. Between the trimmed V and J ends, which lost 3 bases and 0 bases, there was a span of 9 bases. As DNA, the CDR3 is TGTGCCAGCTCACCGGACGGGATCTCTGGAAACACCATATATTTT. Translation: CASSPDGISGNTIYF.

The rearrangement uses TRBV19 and TRBJ1-5, with 7 positions matching TRBD1. Trimming cost V 4 bases and J 1 base; bases outside gene matches: 4. The CDR3 is 15 amino acids. Germline CDR1 and CDR2: LNHDA and SQIVND (reference sequence). The DNA for the CDR3 is TGTGCCAGTAGTACAGGGACAGCGAGCAATCAGCCCCAGCATTTT. The encoded protein is CASSTGTASNQPQHF.

The sample holds a few counts of this clone. The chain uses TRBV5-1 and TRBJ1-4; 7 bases are a match to TRBD1. There are 15 residues in the CDR3. V shed 5 bases and J 8 bases; nucleotides not matched to a gene: 12. Germline lookup yields CDR1 SGHRS and CDR2 YFSETQ. CDR3 nucleotide sequence: TGCGCCAGCAGAACCTCGACAGGGTCGAAAGAAAAACTGTTTTTT. Translation gives CASRTSTGSKEKLFF.

The chain couples TRBV27 to TRBJ2-3; no firm D call. The CDR3 is 15 amino acids. Trimming removed 6 bases at V and 1 base at J, with 14 bases between. Per the germline V gene, CDR1 is MNHEY and CDR2 is SMNVEV (reference sequence). CDR3 in amino acids: CASRRMGPRTDTQYF. DNA for the CDR3: TGTGCCAGCAGGAGGATGGGTCCCCGCACAGATACGCAGTATTTT.